This TCR beta chain was captured by sequencing in a study of blood T cell repertoires in COVID-19. Study overall: From the United States, Italy and Spain came samples of acute and convalescent COVID-19.

Seattle cases were enrolled at active infection and followed longitudinally. In the authors' methods: The authors estimated nucleated cell counts from reference gene primer amplification. Data came from immunoSEQ multiplex PCR; TCRdb stores just in-frame clones and leaves some out. The DNA gave D and trimming, while V, J and clone size come from that table. This sample has approximately 440,000 clones, with around 88% found just once. This clone was seen a handful of times. This CDR3 spans 13 amino acids. Trimming stripped 6 bases from V and 6 bases from J, with 12 bases between. This sequence originates from a woman aged 45-60 years with COVID-19, enrolled during active disease. The specimen sequenced was peripheral blood. The rearrangement joins TRBV12-3 or TRBV12-4 to TRBJ2-1; D is undetermined. The CDR3 spells CASSRLEGNEQFF. The CDR3 nucleotides are TGTGCCAGCAGCAGGTTGGAAGGCAATGAGCAGTTCTTC.